This T cell receptor (beta chain) was captured in a study of shared clonotypes between healthy human individuals. Clones were sequenced by immunoSEQ multiplex PCR, and TCRdb holds only the in-frame ones, with some missing. Here the sample spans about 610,000 clones, 97% being singletons. Germline-derived CDR1 and CDR2 are MGHRA and YSYEKL. This CDR3 has 13 residues. V was cut by 0 bases and J by 9 bases, with 9 bases left in between. The clonotype originates from a woman aged 25 to 45 in good health. The sequenced sample consisted of naive CD4+ T cells sorted from blood. Subset given: CD45RA+ positively selected. The chain couples TRBV4-1 to TRBJ1-5; TRBD1 is a possible D gene (5 bases). CDR3 in DNA: TGCGCCAGCAGCCAAGATCGGGGCGGGCCCCAGCATTTT. Its protein product is CASSQDRGGPQHF.